Following are 26 T cell receptor beta chains from one sample sequenced in a study of blood T cell repertoires in COVID-19. Assay: immunoSEQ multiplex PCR; the TCRdb copy retains only in-frame clones and omits some. The sample shows under 60,000 clones, 85% of them seen only once. Sequenced material: peripheral blood. Source of these receptors: a human donor in a cohort sampled during active COVID-19.

V and J are TRBV19 and TRBJ2-1; 7 bases match TRBD2. The CDR3 runs to 15 residues. The V gene end was trimmed by 3 bases and the J gene end by 5 bases; junction bases not matched to a gene: 7. Per the germline V gene, CDR1 is LNHDA and CDR2 is SQIVND (reference sequence). As DNA, the CDR3 is TGTGCCAGTAGTATCGGCCGGGGGGTGGACAATGAGCAGTTCTTC. Amino acid sequence: CASSIGRGVDNEQFF.

The chain joins TRBV7-3 to TRBJ2-7; 7 positions match TRBD1. CDR3 length: 14 amino acids. The germline V gene encodes CDR1 SGHTA and CDR2 FQGTGA. V shed 4 bases, J shed 5 bases, and the junction held 8 bases outside the gene matches. CDR3 sequence (DNA): TGTGCCAGCAGCTCCCCGAAGGGGGCCCACGAGCAGTACTTC. Translated: CASSSPKGAHEQYF.

The V call is TRBV6-6, the J call TRBJ1-1, with a possible D match to TRBD1 (6 bases). This CDR3 contains 16 residues. Germline V CDR1 and CDR2: MNHNY, SVGAGI (reference sequence). The V gene lost 2 bases and the J gene lost 5 bases, with 18 bases spanning the gap. The CDR3 sequence is CASSYGGLDLGTEAFF. For the CDR3, the DNA is TGTGCCAGCAGTTACGGGGGCCTTGACTTGGGGACTGAAGCTTTCTTT.

The chain employs TRBV24-1 and TRBJ2-5, with D hard to call. Germline V gives CDR1 KGHDR, CDR2 SFDVKD. CDR3 size: 11 residues. Trimming stripped 8 bases from V and 5 bases from J, with 8 bases between. CDR3 amino acids: CATKFGETQYF. The CDR3 DNA follows: TGTGCCACCAAGTTCGGTGAGACCCAGTACTTC.

This clone was recorded a few times. The rearrangement links TRBV29-1 to TRBJ1-1; 7 bases agree with TRBD1. V was clipped by 8 bases and J by 0 bases; unmatched bases: 6. Germline V CDR1 and CDR2: SQVTM, ANQGSEA. This CDR3 has 13 amino acids. CDR3 in DNA: TGCAGCCTGACGGGACAGTTGAACACTGAAGCTTTCTTT. Protein: CSLTGQLNTEAFF.

The J gene is TRBJ1-2, the V gene TRBV28, with D possibly TRBD1 on 5 matching bases. Germline V gene lookup returns CDR1 MDHEN and CDR2 SYDVKM. Trimming cost V 6 bases and J 4 bases, with 9 bases left between them. This CDR3 is built from 12 residues. The CDR3 DNA reads as TGTGCCAGCAGGTGGACATCCTATGGCTACACCTTC. Residues: CASRWTSYGYTF.

The chain combines TRBV6-2 or TRBV6-3 with TRBJ2-1; perhaps TRBD2 as D (6 bases). Trimming shortened V by 4 bases and J by 4 bases, and 17 bases separated the two germline ends. Germline CDR1 is MNHEY and CDR2 is SVGEGT. This CDR3 comprises 16 residues. In nucleotides, the CDR3 is TGTGCCAGCAGTTCCCGAGGGCGGGGTCCATACAATGAGCAGTTCTTC. This sequence encodes CASSSRGRGPYNEQFF.

The chain uses TRBV5-1 and TRBJ2-1, with 9 bases lining up with TRBD2. Unmatched junction bases numbered 9, after V lost 2 bases and J lost 6 bases. This CDR3 region has 16 residues. CDR1 and CDR2 (germline): SGHRS, YFSETQ. The chain's CDR3 is CASSLIGGRASNEQFF. CDR3 nucleotides: TGCGCCAGCAGCTTAATTGGCGGGAGGGCTAGCAATGAGCAGTTCTTC.

At least ten counts were recorded for this clone. The chain couples TRBV27 to TRBJ1-4; D unresolved. Germline CDR1 and CDR2: MNHEY and SMNVEV (reference sequence). V lost 2 bases, J lost 5 bases, and 9 bases lay in between. The CDR3 has 14 amino acids. CDR3 nucleotides: TGTGCCAGCAGTTTACGGTCAGGAAATGAAAAACTGTTTTTT. This sequence encodes CASSLRSGNEKLFF.

This chain connects TRBV27 to TRBJ1-2; a possible D gene is TRBD1 (6 bases). V was clipped by 5 bases and J by 3 bases, with 19 bases between them. CDR3 length: 16 amino acids. CDR1 and CDR2 from the germline V gene are MNHEY and SMNVEV (reference sequence). The CDR3 loop is CASSRGTAGGDYGYTF. CDR3 in DNA: TGTGCCAGCAGTAGGGGGACCGCTGGGGGGGACTATGGCTACACCTTC.

V is TRBV3-1 (or the pseudogene TRBV3-2) and J is TRBJ2-6, with 12 nucleotides matching TRBD1. Germline V gene sequence: CDR1 LGHDT, CDR2 YNNKEL (reference sequence). V was clipped by 3 bases and J by 3 bases; unmatched bases: 12. The CDR3 length is 20 residues. The CDR3 here is CASSQVGGTGGPYGANVLTF. The CDR3 bases are TGTGCCAGCAGCCAGGTTGGGGGGACAGGGGGCCCATATGGGGCCAACGTCCTGACTTTC.

This clone turned up a few times. This chain joins TRBV6-5 and TRBJ2-5, with a possible D match to TRBD1 (5 bases). The germline V gene encodes CDR1 MNHEY and CDR2 SVGAGI. V was clipped by 6 bases and J by 2 bases, with 16 bases between them. The CDR3 spans 15 residues. The chain's CDR3 is CASSRLRGGQETQYF. Here the CDR3 DNA reads TGTGCCAGCAGCCGCTTAAGGGGTGGGCAAGAGACCCAGTACTTC.

This rearrangement joins TRBV5-1 to TRBJ1-2; 7 bases map to TRBD1. CDR1 and CDR2 from the germline V gene are SGHRS and YFSETQ. Unmatched junction bases numbered 5, after V lost 4 bases and J lost 2 bases. CDR3 length: 14 amino acids. The CDR3 is CASSRDSNNYGYTF. The CDR3 coding sequence is TGCGCCAGCAGCCGGGACAGTAACAACTATGGCTACACCTTC.

The gene calls are TRBV6-2 or TRBV6-3 and TRBJ2-5, with D possibly being TRBD1 (6 bases). Germline loops: CDR1 MNHEY, CDR2 SVGEGT. CDR3 size: 16 residues. Trimming took off 2 bases at V and 4 bases at J, with 17 bases between the two ends. The chain's CDR3 is CASSYDTLDRRETQYF. CDR3 DNA: TGTGCCAGCAGTTACGATACCTTGGACAGACGAGAGACCCAGTACTTC.

J is TRBJ2-7 and V is TRBV25-1; 10 bases are shared with TRBD2. Germline V gene sequence: CDR1 MGHDK, CDR2 SYGVNS. This CDR3 comprises 16 residues. V was clipped by 6 bases and J by 4 bases; unmatched bases: 12. CDR3 bases: TGTGCCAGCAGCGAGGCTCCTAGCGGGAGAGGTTACGAGCAGTACTTC. Translating gives CASSEAPSGRGYEQYF.

The chain uses TRBV30 and TRBJ2-6, with D uncertain. Germline CDR1 is GTSNPN and CDR2 is SVGIG (reference sequence). The CDR3 is 17 amino acids. V was cut by 0 bases and J by 0 bases, with 12 bases left in between. The CDR3 sequence: CAWSVKQLSSGANVLTF. The CDR3 region has the DNA TGTGCCTGGAGTGTAAAACAGCTAAGCTCTGGGGCCAACGTCCTGACTTTC.

This clone was observed a single time. The CDR3 loop reads CASSGTWDRTDTQYF. CDR3 sequence (DNA): TGTGCCAGTAGTGGGACTTGGGACCGCACAGATACGCAGTATTTT. The J gene is TRBJ2-3, the V gene TRBV19; D is perhaps TRBD2 (6 bases). The CDR3 covers 15 residues. Germline assignment: CDR1 LNHDA and CDR2 SQIVND (reference sequence). V lost 5 bases, J lost 1 base, and 13 bases lay in between.

The chain is built from TRBV24-1 and TRBJ2-1; no firm D call. The CDR3 loop spans 14 amino acids. Germline V gene data show CDR1 as KGHDR and CDR2 as SFDVKD. V lost 4 bases to trimming and J lost 2 bases, with 8 bases between them. In nucleotides, the CDR3 is TGTGCCACCAGTGACCCTTATGCCTACAATGAGCAGTTCTTC. Encoded protein: CATSDPYAYNEQFF.

The V call is TRBV4-2, the J call TRBJ1-1; D is uncertain. The CDR3 totals 14 residues. In germline, CDR1 is LGHNA, CDR2 YNFKEQ. Trimming removed 0 bases at V and 7 bases at J, with 12 bases between. Here the CDR3 reads CASSQDRTGGEAFF. The CDR3 DNA sequence: TGTGCCAGCAGCCAAGATCGTACTGGCGGTGAAGCTTTCTTT.

This clone has more than one count but fewer than ten. The V gene is TRBV4-2, the J gene TRBJ1-6; no definite D call. Between the trimmed V and J ends, which lost 2 bases and 8 bases, there was a span of 13 bases. The CDR3 extends over 15 amino acids. Germline V lookup: CDR1 LGHNA, CDR2 YNFKEQ. The CDR3: CASSQRRGGDSPLHF. The DNA for the CDR3 is TGTGCCAGCAGCCAAAGGCGGGGTGGGGATTCACCCCTCCACTTT.

The chain combines TRBV3-1 (or the pseudogene TRBV3-2) with TRBJ1-1, with D possibly TRBD1 on 5 matching bases. V shed 0 bases and J shed 2 bases, with 7 bases lying between them. This CDR3 contains 14 residues. CDR1 and CDR2 from the germline V gene are LGHDT and YNNKEL (reference sequence). The CDR3 reads CASSQEQVNTEAFF. The CDR3 bases are TGTGCCAGCAGCCAAGAACAGGTCAACACTGAAGCTTTCTTT.

This chain connects TRBV29-1 to TRBJ2-7; TRBD1 aligns across 7 bases. This CDR3 has 13 amino acids. Germline V gene sequence: CDR1 SQVTM, CDR2 ANQGSEA. Trimming removed 5 bases from V and 5 bases from J; junction bases left unmatched: 9. In DNA form, the CDR3 reads TGCAGCGTTTACCGCCGGGACAGAAACGAGCAGTACTTC. Its translation is CSVYRRDRNEQYF.

The rearrangement joins TRBV5-4 to TRBJ1-1; D is possibly TRBD1 (5 bases). Per the germline V gene, CDR1 is SGHNT and CDR2 is YYREEE (reference sequence). The CDR3 loop spans 15 amino acids. Trimming pared 4 bases from V and 4 bases from J, leaving 17 bases between. CDR3 nucleotide sequence: TGTGCCAGCAGCCCACCTCAGACCACAGGCACTGAAGCTTTCTTT. Protein product: CASSPPQTTGTEAFF.

The V call is TRBV14, the J call TRBJ2-1, with TRBD2 matching over 11 bases. The CDR3 has 17 amino acids. The ends lost 1 base at V and 4 bases at J; junction bases unmatched: 6. Germline loops: CDR1 SGHDN, CDR2 FVKESK. The CDR3 loop reads CASSQAATSGSYNEQFF. The CDR3 DNA follows: TGTGCCAGCAGCCAAGCAGCCACTAGCGGGAGTTACAATGAGCAGTTCTTC.

The rearrangement joins TRBV27 to TRBJ2-1; D might be TRBD2 (6 bases). V lost 2 bases and J 1 base, leaving 12 bases between the germline ends. Germline V gives CDR1 MNHEY, CDR2 SMNVEV (reference sequence). The CDR3 is 16 amino acids. The CDR3 is CASSLRVSGSYNEQFF. The DNA for the CDR3 is TGTGCCAGCAGTTTACGGGTTAGCGGATCCTACAATGAGCAGTTCTTC.

V and J are TRBV9 and TRBJ2-1; 12 bases are shared with TRBD2. CDR3 length: 15 amino acids. The germline gives CDR1 SGDLS, CDR2 YYNGEE. V dropped 3 bases and J dropped 6; count of bases not matched to a gene: 4. The CDR3 sequence: CASSALAGGLNEQFF. CDR3 DNA sequence: TGTGCCAGCAGCGCCCTAGCGGGAGGGCTCAATGAGCAGTTCTTC.